Sequencing of this T cell receptor beta chain was carried out in a study of T cell responses to AZD1222 COVID-19 vaccine. Study-level background: Second doses that came at about 4 or about 12 weeks were put together. General study findings and limits: Among spike-specific TCRs, nearly half reportedly target unmutated variant regions.

This clone appeared a single time. The antigen is unknown. Trimming shortened V by 4 bases and J by 6 bases, and 16 bases separated the two germline ends. From germline, CDR1 is SGHTA and CDR2 FQGTGA. This CDR3 spans 14 amino acids. This table comes from immunoSEQ multiplex PCR, and its TCRdb copy is limited to in-frame clones, with some not included. The table lists around 200,000 clones, about 91% of them singletons, with approximately 0.5% in the top ten. The chain has TRBV7-3 and TRBJ2-7, with D perhaps matching TRBD2 (6 bases). The material sequenced was peripheral blood, taken on day 0 of AZD1222 vaccination. The receptor's source is an adult in good health. CDR3 protein: CASSSGTATSEQYF. The CDR3 nucleotides read TGTGCCAGCAGCTCCGGGACTGCCACATCCGAGCAGTACTTC.